This T cell receptor beta chain originates from a study of tumor-infiltrating lymphocytes in primary liver carcinoma. The CDR3 extends over 18 amino acids. Germline CDR1 is SGHAT and CDR2 is FQDESV (reference sequence). Concerning this clonotype: Antigen specificity is unknown. One junction end disagrees with the germline gene, perhaps due to a read error.

Both RNA and DNA were isolated together from roughly 20-30 mg of bulk tissue that had not been sorted. The authors sampled five separate regions per tumor. The input was approximately 500 ng total RNA; TCR beta cDNA was made from it with a constant-region primer. Nested multiplex PCR, run for three rounds with slightly modified ARM-PCR, yielded TCR beta libraries. Forward primers for TRBV1-TRBV30 and a C-beta reverse primer served the first two PCR rounds, at about 11 cycles each. TCRdb ran MiXCR on the multiplex PCR reads and lists one entry per CDR3 protein. This table has some 94,000 distinct CDR3 sequences, roughly 69% appearing once. Study observations and caveats: About 7.5-25% of top clones, no more, were shared by all five regions. Tumor region pairs shared more overlap than did tumor-adjacent and tumor-blood pairs.

What was sequenced was liver tumor tissue from sampling region 5. Subset given: tumor region T5, tumor centre. The origin of this receptor is a woman aged 55 to 70 with primary liver carcinoma and hepatitis B virus infection. The rearrangement links TRBV11-1 to TRBJ2-3; no clear D gene. CDR3 bases: TGTACCAGCAGCTCACGGACCGGGCTCGGCTCTACCACAGATGCGCAGTATTTT. Translation: CTSSSRTGLGSTTDAQYF.